One and the same sample provided the 14 T cell receptor beta chains below, sequenced in a study of T cells in Graves' hyperthyroidism and ophthalmopathy (dated by TCRdb to between 2019 and 2020). Library prep was done by multiplex PCR. Sequencing was performed on an Illumina HiSeq 2000. The TCR beta CDR3 regions were amplified from the RNA transcripts. For the first round of RT-PCR on the TCR CDR3, the HTBI primer set was used together with the Qiagen OneStep RT-PCR kit. TCRdb trimmed the raw reads at Q25, called clones with MiXCR and kept productive beta chains. Every CDR3 protein is listed once, alongside the most common genes and DNA of its rows. For this sample the table gives approximately 870,000 distinct CDR3 sequences, of which around 38% were detected only once. The top ten clonotypes cover around 9.3% of the sample. Sequencing used blood. The receptors come from a man aged 18 to 30 with Graves' hyperthyroidism.

The genes are TRBV5-4 and TRBJ2-7; D remains ambiguous. Germline CDR1 and CDR2: SGHNT and YYREEE (reference sequence). CDR3 length equals 13 residues. V was trimmed by 7 bases and J by 3 bases, leaving 14 bases between them. The DNA of the CDR3 is TGTGCCAGCGGCCCGTGGGCCGGCTACGAGCAGTACTTC. Its protein product is CASGPWAGYEQYF.

This chain connects TRBV7-9 to TRBJ1-4, with 10 bases matching TRBD1. The CDR3 extends over 16 amino acids. Per germline, CDR1 SEHNR and CDR2 FQNEAQ (reference sequence). V dropped 5 bases and J dropped 6; count of bases not matched to a gene: 9. The CDR3 loop reads CASSAPRQGADEKLFF. CDR3 nucleotides: TGTGCCAGCAGCGCCCCCCGACAGGGGGCGGATGAAAAACTGTTTTTT.

This clonotype showed up many times. V and J are TRBV7-9 and TRBJ1-6; 10 positions agree with TRBD1. The CDR3 is 13 residues long. CDR1 SEHNR and CDR2 FQNEAQ come from the germline V gene (reference sequence). Losses at the gene ends were 6 bases for V and 10 bases for J; bases not matched to a gene: 3. The CDR3 protein is CASRTGGGSPLHF. The CDR3 DNA sequence: TGTGCCAGCAGGACAGGGGGCGGCTCACCCCTCCACTTT.

There are many counts of this clonotype. This rearrangement joins TRBV15 to TRBJ2-7, with no clear D. V dropped 4 bases and J dropped 6 bases, with 13 bases sitting between them. CDR3 length: 13 residues. The V gene's germline CDR1 is LNHNV and CDR2 YYDKDF (reference sequence). Written as DNA, the CDR3 is TGTGCCACCAGCACCGGTTACTTGGCCGAGCAGTACTTC. Residues: CATSTGYLAEQYF.

The genes are TRBV29-1 and TRBJ2-2; D unresolved. From germline, CDR1 is SQVTM and CDR2 ANQGSEA. The CDR3 length is 12 residues. The CDR3 loop is CSSITNTGELFF. In DNA, the CDR3 is TGCAGTAGTATCACGAACACCGGGGAGCTGTTTTTT.

This clonotype was picked up many times. V gene TRBV9 combines with J gene TRBJ1-5; D is ambiguous. The CDR3 spans 13 residues. Germline values: CDR1 SGDLS, CDR2 YYNGEE. Trimming removed 0 bases at V and 7 bases at J, with 8 bases between. The CDR3, as DNA: TGTGCCAGCAGCGTAGAGACGGGGCAGCCCCAGCATTTT. Protein: CASSVETGQPQHF. The full variable domain, in which reference TRBV9 and TRBJ1-5 provide the parts outside the CDR3, is DSGVTQTPKHLITATGQRVTLRCSPRSGDLSVYWYQQSLDQGLQFLIQYYNGEERAKGNILERFSAQQFPDLHSELNLSSLELGDSALYFCASSVETGQPQHFGDGTRLSIL.

The chain links TRBV5-6 to TRBJ1-2; D is unresolved. Germline V gene sequence: CDR1 SGHDT, CDR2 YYEEEE. Trimming took off 2 bases at V and 5 bases at J, with 10 bases between the two ends. The CDR3 consists of 13 residues. The CDR3 loop is CASSFKGFYGYTF. The CDR3 nucleotides are TGTGCCAGCAGCTTTAAGGGATTTTATGGCTACACCTTC.

As concerns this clonotype: The CDR3 does not close with the conserved phenylalanine or tryptophan, likely indicating a read error. The DNA is left out, because the CDR3 cannot be placed on it with certainty; the CDR3 is given as TCRdb lists it. The chain is built from TRBV20-1 and TRBJ2-7; TRBD2 was called by the table and not checked on the DNA. The CDR3 region is 8 residues in length, termini included. Germline V gives CDR1 DFQATT, CDR2 SNEGSKA (reference sequence). CDR3 sequence reads: CSASPLAG.

This chain links TRBV12-3 or TRBV12-4 with TRBJ2-5; possible D gene TRBD2, 5 bases. Trimming took 6 bases from V and 0 from J, leaving 11 bases between them. The CDR3 covers 14 residues. This CDR3 reads CASRSRENQETQYF. In DNA form, the CDR3 reads TGTGCCAGCAGGTCAAGGGAGAACCAAGAGACCCAGTACTTC.

The gene calls are TRBV6-1 and TRBJ2-5, with 9 bases fitting TRBD1. The CDR3 has 13 residues. J lost 1 base, V lost 9 bases, and 3 bases had no gene match. Germline CDR1 reads MNHNS; CDR2 reads SASEGT. This CDR3 is CASTGGFQETQYF. CDR3 nucleotide sequence: TGTGCCAGTACAGGGGGCTTCCAAGAGACCCAGTACTTC.

CDR3 region: CASSPRGRGPSNYEQYF. DNA of the CDR3: TGTGCCAGCAGCCCCCGGGGGCGGGGGCCTTCGAACTACGAGCAGTACTTC. This chain connects TRBV11-2 to TRBJ2-7; the D gene is possibly TRBD2 (7 bases). This CDR3 has 17 residues. V was clipped by 5 bases and J by 3 bases, with 23 bases between them. Germline-derived CDR1 and CDR2 are SGHAT and FQNNGV.

This chain joins TRBV19 and TRBJ1-1; D might be TRBD1 (6 bases). V was trimmed by 3 bases and J by 5 bases, leaving 10 bases between them. This CDR3 comprises 13 residues. Germline V gives CDR1 LNHDA, CDR2 SQIVND (reference sequence). CDR3 residues: CASSMGARTEAFF. The CDR3 DNA is TGTGCCAGTAGTATGGGGGCACGGACTGAAGCTTTCTTT.

This clonotype showed up just a few times. This chain links TRBV6-5 with TRBJ2-7, with 9 positions matching TRBD1. Germline assignment: CDR1 MNHEY and CDR2 SVGAGI. This CDR3 spans 15 amino acids. With V trimmed by 3 bases and J by 2 bases, 5 bases remained unmatched. This chain's CDR3 is CASSYSGTGPYEQYF. CDR3 nucleotides: TGTGCCAGCAGTTATTCCGGGACAGGGCCCTACGAGCAGTACTTC.

The genes are TRBV25-1 and TRBJ1-1, with 7 bases aligning to TRBD1. Looked up from germline, CDR1 is MGHDK and CDR2 is SYGVNS. The V gene end was trimmed by 6 bases and the J gene end by 4 bases; junction bases not matched to a gene: 8. This CDR3 region has 14 residues. CDR3 region: CASSPPGQSTEAFF. The CDR3 nucleotides read TGTGCCAGCAGCCCTCCGGGACAGAGCACTGAAGCTTTCTTT.